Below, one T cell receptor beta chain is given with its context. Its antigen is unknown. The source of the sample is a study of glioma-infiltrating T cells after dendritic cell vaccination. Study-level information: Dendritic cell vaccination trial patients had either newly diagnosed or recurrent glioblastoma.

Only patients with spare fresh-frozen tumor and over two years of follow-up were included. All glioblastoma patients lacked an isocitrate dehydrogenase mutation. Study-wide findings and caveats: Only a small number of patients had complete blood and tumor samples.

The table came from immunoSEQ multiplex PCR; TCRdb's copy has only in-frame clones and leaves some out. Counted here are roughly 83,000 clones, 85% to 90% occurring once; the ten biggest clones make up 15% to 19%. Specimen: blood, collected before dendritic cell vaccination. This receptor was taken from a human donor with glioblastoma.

CDR3 sequence: CASSVEWGAADNSPLHF. CDR3 coding DNA: TGTGCCAGCAGCGTTGAATGGGGCGCTGCCGATAATTCACCCCTCCACTTT. The genes are TRBV9 and TRBJ1-6; maybe TRBD1 (5 bases). The CDR3 has 17 amino acids. Trimming removed 2 bases at V and 5 bases at J, with 17 bases between. CDR1 and CDR2 (germline): SGDLS, YYNGEE.